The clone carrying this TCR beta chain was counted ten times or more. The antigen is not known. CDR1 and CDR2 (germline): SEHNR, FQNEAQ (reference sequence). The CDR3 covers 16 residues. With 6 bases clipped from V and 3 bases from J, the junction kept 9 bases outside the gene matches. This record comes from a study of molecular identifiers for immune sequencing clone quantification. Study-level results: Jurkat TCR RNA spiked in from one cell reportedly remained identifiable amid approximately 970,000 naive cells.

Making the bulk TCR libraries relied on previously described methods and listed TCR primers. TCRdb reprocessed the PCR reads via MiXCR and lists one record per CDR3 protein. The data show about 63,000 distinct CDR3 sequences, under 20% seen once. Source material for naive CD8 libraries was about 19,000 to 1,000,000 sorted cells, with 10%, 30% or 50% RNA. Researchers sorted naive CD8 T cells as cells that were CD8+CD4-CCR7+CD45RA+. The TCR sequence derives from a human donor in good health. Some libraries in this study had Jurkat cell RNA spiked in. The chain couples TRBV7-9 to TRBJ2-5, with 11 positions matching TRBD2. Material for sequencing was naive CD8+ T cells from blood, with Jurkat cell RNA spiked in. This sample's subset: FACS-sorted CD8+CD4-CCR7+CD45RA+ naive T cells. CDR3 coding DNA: TGTGCCAGCAGATCCCCACTAGCGGGAGTGAAAGAGACCCAGTACTTC. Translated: CASRSPLAGVKETQYF.